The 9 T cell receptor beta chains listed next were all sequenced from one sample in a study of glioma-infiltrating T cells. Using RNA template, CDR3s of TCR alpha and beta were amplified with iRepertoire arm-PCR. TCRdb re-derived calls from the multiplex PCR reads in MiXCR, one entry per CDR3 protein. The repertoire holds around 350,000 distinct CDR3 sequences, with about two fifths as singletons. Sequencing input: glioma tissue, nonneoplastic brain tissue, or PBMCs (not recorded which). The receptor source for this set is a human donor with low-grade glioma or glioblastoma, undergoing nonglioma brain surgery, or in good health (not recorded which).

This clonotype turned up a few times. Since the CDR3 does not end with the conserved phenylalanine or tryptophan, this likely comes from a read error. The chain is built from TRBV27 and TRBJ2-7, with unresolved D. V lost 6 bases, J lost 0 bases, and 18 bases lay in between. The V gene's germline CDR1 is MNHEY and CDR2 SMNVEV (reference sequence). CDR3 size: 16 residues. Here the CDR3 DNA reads TGTGCCAGCAGGGATGGGGTGCTAGAGAGCTCCTACGAGCAGTACCTC. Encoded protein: CASRDGVLESSYEQYL.

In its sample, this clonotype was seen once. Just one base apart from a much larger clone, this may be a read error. The CDR3 sequence is CASSPHLPQGTQYF. The CDR3 DNA reads as TGTGCCAGCAGCCCACACCTCCCTCAAGGGACCCAGTACTTC. The rearrangement links TRBV27 to TRBJ2-5; D is undetermined. CDR1 and CDR2 from the germline V gene are MNHEY and SMNVEV (reference sequence). The CDR3 length is 14 residues.

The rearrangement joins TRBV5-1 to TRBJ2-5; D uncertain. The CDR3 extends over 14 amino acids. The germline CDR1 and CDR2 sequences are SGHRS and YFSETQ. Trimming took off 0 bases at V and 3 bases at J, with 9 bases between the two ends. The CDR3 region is CASSLGRIEETQYF. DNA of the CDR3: TGCGCCAGCAGCTTGGGCAGGATTGAAGAGACCCAGTACTTC.

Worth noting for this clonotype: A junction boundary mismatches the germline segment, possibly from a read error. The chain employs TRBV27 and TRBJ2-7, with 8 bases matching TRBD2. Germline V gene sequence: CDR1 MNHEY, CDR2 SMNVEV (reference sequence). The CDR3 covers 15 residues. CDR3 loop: CASSLASGSSYKQYF. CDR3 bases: TGTGCCAGCAGTTTAGCCAGCGGGAGCTCCTACAAGCAGTACTTC.

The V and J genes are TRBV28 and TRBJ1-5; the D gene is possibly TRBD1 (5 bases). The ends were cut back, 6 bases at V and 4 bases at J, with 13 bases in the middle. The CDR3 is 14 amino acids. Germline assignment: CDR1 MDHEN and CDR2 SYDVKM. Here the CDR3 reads CASSIQEGNQPQHF. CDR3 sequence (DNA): TGTGCCAGCAGCATACAGGAGGGTAATCAGCCCCAGCATTTT. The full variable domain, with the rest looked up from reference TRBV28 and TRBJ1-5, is DVKVTQSSRYLVKRTGEKVFLECVQDMDHENMFWYRQDPGLGLRLIYFSYDVKMKEKGDIPEGYSVSREKKERFSLILESASTNQTSMYLCASSIQEGNQPQHFGDGTRLSIL.

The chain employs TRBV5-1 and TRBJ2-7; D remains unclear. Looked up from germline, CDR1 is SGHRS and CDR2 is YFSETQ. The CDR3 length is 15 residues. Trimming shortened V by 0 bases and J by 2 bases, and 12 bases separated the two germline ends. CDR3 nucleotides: TGCGCCAGCAGCTTGGACAGTCAGAACACCTACGAGCAGTACTTC. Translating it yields CASSLDSQNTYEQYF. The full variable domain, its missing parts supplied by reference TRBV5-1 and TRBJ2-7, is KAGVTQTPRYLIKTRGQQVTLSCSPISGHRSVSWYQQTPGQGLQFLFEYFSETQRNKGNFPGRFSGRQFSNSRSEMNVSTLELGDSALYLCASSLDSQNTYEQYFGPGTRLTVT.

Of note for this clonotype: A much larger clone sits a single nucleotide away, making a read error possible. This CDR3 is CATSRGGPAVQETQYF. CDR3 DNA sequence: TGTGCCACCAGCAGAGGGGGACCCGCAGTCCAAGAGACCCAGTACTTC. The J gene is TRBJ2-5, the V gene TRBV15, with D tentatively TRBD1 or TRBD2 (5 bases each). The V and J ends lost 1 base and 1 base respectively, with 13 bases between them. The CDR3 contains 16 residues. Germline CDR1 is LNHNV and CDR2 is YYDKDF (reference sequence).

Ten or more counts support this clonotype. CDR3 sequence: CASKTGQGYEQYF. CDR3 nucleotides: TGTGCCAGCAAGACAGGACAGGGCTACGAGCAGTACTTC. This chain links TRBV27 with TRBJ2-7, with 8 nucleotides matching TRBD1. CDR1 MNHEY and CDR2 SMNVEV come from the germline V gene (reference sequence). The CDR3 length is 13 residues. With V trimmed by 7 bases and J by 3 bases, 5 bases remained unmatched.

The CDR3 reads CATTRWGADNEQFF. CDR3 DNA: TGTGCCACCACCCGGTGGGGGGCGGACAATGAGCAGTTCTTC. The V gene is TRBV27, the J gene TRBJ2-1; D assignment may be TRBD1 or TRBD2 (6 bases each). The CDR3 runs to 14 residues. Per germline, CDR1 MNHEY and CDR2 SMNVEV (reference sequence). Trimming cost V 10 bases and J 5 bases, with 18 bases left between them.